The 4 T cell receptor beta chains given below trace back to one sample, sequenced in a study of blood T cell repertoires in COVID-19. TCRdb keeps only in-frame clones here, not all; method: immunoSEQ multiplex PCR. In the table there are around 130,000 clones, about 83% of which are singletons. The sample comprised peripheral blood. The source is a man between 60 and 75 years old with acute or convalescent COVID-19.

The rearrangement joins TRBV2 to TRBJ1-5, with D possibly being TRBD1 (6 bases). Trimming left V 5 bases short and J 2 bases short, with 13 bases between. CDR1 is SNHLY and CDR2 is FYNNEI in the germline V gene. The CDR3 is 15 amino acids. The CDR3 coding sequence is TGTGCCAGCAGTATCGACAGGTTTCGCAATCAGCCCCAGCATTTT. Its protein product is CASSIDRFRNQPQHF. Filled out from reference TRBV2 and TRBJ1-5, the complete variable domain reads EPEVTQTPSHQVTQMGQEVILRCVPISNHLYFYWYRQILGQKVEFLVSFYNNEISEKSEIFDDQFSVERPDGSNFTLKIRSTKLEDSAMYFCASSIDRFRNQPQHFGDGTRLSIL.

The chain couples TRBV24-1 to TRBJ1-5; D gene ambiguous. CDR1 is KGHDR and CDR2 is SFDVKD in the germline V gene. CDR3 length equals 16 residues. Trimming left V 2 bases short and J 2 bases short, with 12 bases between. CDR3 protein: CATSDSRQVGNQPQHF. CDR3 coding DNA: TGTGCCACCAGTGATTCACGGCAGGTAGGCAATCAGCCCCAGCATTTT.

The rearrangement joins TRBV10-1 to TRBJ2-7; a possible D gene is TRBD1 (6 bases). The V gene lost 9 bases and the J gene lost 5 bases, with 23 bases spanning the gap. In germline, CDR1 is WNHNN, CDR2 SYGVQD (reference sequence). CDR3 length: 15 amino acids. The CDR3 loop reads CARRNHRVAKHEQYF. DNA for the CDR3: TGCGCCAGGAGGAATCACAGGGTAGCAAAGCACGAGCAGTACTTC.

This chain uses TRBV6-2 or TRBV6-3 with TRBJ2-1; 11 nucleotides align to TRBD1. J lost 4 bases, V lost 6 bases, and 5 bases had no gene match. Germline CDR1 reads MNHEY; CDR2 reads SVGEGT. The CDR3 totals 15 residues. The CDR3 sequence: CASSLWDRGYNEQFF. CDR3 sequence (DNA): TGTGCCAGCAGCCTATGGGACAGGGGGTACAATGAGCAGTTCTTC.